This TCR beta chain comes out of a study of T cell responses to AZD1222 COVID-19 vaccine. Broader study findings: Nearly half of spike-specific TCRs reportedly target unmutated variant regions. Sampling that yielded the repertoires occurred only after the peak T cell response.

A word on this clone: Its antigen is unidentified.

This CDR3 has 17 residues. The trim removed 0 bases at V and 1 base at J, leaving 5 bases unmatched. Germline V gene sequence: CDR1 KGHSH, CDR2 LQKENI. The table came from immunoSEQ multiplex PCR; TCRdb's copy has only in-frame clones and leaves some out. This sample has tens of thousands of clones, with 80% found just once. The chain links TRBV18 to TRBJ1-5, with 8 bases fitting TRBD1. The sample in question was peripheral blood, obtained 28 days after the second AZD1222 dose. This clonotype was obtained from an adult who received the AZD1222 COVID-19 vaccine. CDR3 sequence reads: CASSPPRTGQSNQPQHF. The CDR3 region has the DNA TGTGCCAGCTCACCACCGAGGACAGGGCAAAGCAATCAGCCCCAGCATTTT.